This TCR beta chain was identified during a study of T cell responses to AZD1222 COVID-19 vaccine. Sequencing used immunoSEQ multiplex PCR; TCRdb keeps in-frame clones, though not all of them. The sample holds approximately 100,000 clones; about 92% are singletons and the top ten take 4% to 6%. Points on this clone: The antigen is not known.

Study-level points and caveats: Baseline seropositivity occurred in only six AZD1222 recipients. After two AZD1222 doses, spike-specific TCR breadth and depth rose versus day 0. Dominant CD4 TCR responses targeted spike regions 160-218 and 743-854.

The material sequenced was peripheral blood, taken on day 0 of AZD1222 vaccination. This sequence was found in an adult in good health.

CDR3 sequence (DNA): TGTGCCTGGGAACGGGACGGGGCCTACGAGCAGTACTTC. It codes for CAWERDGAYEQYF. The V and J genes are TRBV30 and TRBJ2-7; D tentatively fits TRBD1 or TRBD2 (5 bases each). The germline V gene has CDR1 GTSNPN and CDR2 SVGIG (reference sequence). The CDR3 loop spans 13 amino acids. V was shortened by 5 bases and J by 2 bases, with 13 bases between the two germline ends.